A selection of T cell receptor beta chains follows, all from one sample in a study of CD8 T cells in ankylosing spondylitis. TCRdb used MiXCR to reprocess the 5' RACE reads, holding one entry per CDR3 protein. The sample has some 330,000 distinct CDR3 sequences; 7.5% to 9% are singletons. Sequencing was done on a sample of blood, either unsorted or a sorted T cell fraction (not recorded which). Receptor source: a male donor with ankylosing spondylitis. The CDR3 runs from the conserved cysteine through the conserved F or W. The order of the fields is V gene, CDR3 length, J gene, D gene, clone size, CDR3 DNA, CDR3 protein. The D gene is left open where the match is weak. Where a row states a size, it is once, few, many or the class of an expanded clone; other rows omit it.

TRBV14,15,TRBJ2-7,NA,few,TGTGCCAGCAGCCACGGACGGATGCGAGCCTACGAGCAGTACTTC,CASSHGRMRAYEQYF
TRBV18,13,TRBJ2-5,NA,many,TGCGCCAGCAGCCCGCCTGGGGTGGAGACCCAGTACTTC,CASSPPGVETQYF
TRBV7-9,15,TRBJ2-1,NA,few,TGTGCCAGCACCCTCAGGTGGGGGGTGCGCAATGAGCAGTTCTTC,CASTLRWGVRNEQFF
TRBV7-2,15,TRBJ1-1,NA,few,TGTGCCAGCAGCTTAGTGGGCCAATCGGGGACTGAAGCTTTCTTT,CASSLVGQSGTEAFF
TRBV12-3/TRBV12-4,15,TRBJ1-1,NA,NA,TGTGCCAGCAGTGCCCAGCGTGGGCGACCGAAGGGAGCTTTCTTT,CASSAQRGRPKGAFF
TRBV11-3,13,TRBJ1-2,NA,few,TGTGCCAGCAGTCTCGTATTGGACTATGGCTACACCTTC,CASSLVLDYGYTF
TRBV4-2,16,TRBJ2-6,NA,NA,TGTGCCAGCAGCCAAGTGGTAGGGCTTGGGGCCAACGTCCTGACTTTC,CASSQVVGLGANVLTF
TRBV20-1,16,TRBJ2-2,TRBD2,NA,TGCAGTGCCGAATCAGTAGCGGGACCGAACACCGGGGAGCTGTTTTTT,CSAESVAGPNTGELFF
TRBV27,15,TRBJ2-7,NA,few,TGTGCCAGCAGTTTATGGGGGGACAGCTCCTACGAGCAGTACTTC,CASSLWGDSSYEQYF
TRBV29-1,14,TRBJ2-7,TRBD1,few,TGCAGCGTCGCTATGACAGGGGGATCCAACGAGCAGTACTTC,CSVAMTGGSNEQYF
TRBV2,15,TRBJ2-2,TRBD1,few,TGTGCTAGCCCGGGACAGGGAGGAGAGGCCGGGGAGCTGTTTTTT,CASPGQGGEAGELFF
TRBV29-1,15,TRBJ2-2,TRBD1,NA,TGCAGCGCCTCATTGAATGACAGGGTAACCGGGGAGCTGTTTTTT,CSASLNDRVTGELFF
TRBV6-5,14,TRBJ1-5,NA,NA,TGTGCCAGCAGTTACTGGGGCCTCAATCAGCCCCAGCATTTT,CASSYWGLNQPQHF
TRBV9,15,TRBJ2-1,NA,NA,TGTGCCAGCAGCGTGAGTGGACGACTGGACAATGAGCAGTTCTTC,CASSVSGRLDNEQFF
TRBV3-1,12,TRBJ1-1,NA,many,TGTGCCAGCAGCCAAAGGGTGCGGCCCGCTTTCTTT,CASSQRVRPAFF
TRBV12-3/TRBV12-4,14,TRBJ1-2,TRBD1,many,TGTGCCAGCAGCGGCACAGGGGAATTCTATGGCTACACCTTC,CASSGTGEFYGYTF
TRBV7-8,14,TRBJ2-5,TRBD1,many,TGTGCCAGCACCGCCGGGACAGGGCGAGAGACCCAGTACTTC,CASTAGTGRETQYF
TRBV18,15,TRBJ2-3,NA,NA,TGTGCCAGCTCACCCTCAACGACGGCCACAGATACGCAGTATTTT,CASSPSTTATDTQYF
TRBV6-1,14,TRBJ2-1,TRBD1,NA,TGTGCCACCCGACAGGGGAGCGCCTACAATGAGCAGTTCTTC,CATRQGSAYNEQFF
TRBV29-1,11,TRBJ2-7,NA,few,TGCAGCGTTGTTGAGGGCTACGAGCAGTACTTC,CSVVEGYEQYF
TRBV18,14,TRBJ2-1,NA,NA,TGTGCCAGCTCACCAGCAGGGGCGCCGAGAGAGCAGTTCTTC,CASSPAGAPREQFF
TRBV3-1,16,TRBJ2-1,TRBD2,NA,TGTGCCAGCAGCCAACCTAGCGGGAGCAGCTACAATGAGCAGTTCTTC,CASSQPSGSSYNEQFF
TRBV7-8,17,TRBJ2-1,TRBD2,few,TGTGCCAGCAGCCTAGAACCGGGACTAGCGGCATACAATGAGCAGTTCTTC,CASSLEPGLAAYNEQFF
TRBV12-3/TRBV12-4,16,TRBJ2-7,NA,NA,TGTGCCAGCAGTTCGCCTCGACAGGGAGGGGTATACGAGCAGTACTTC,CASSSPRQGGVYEQYF
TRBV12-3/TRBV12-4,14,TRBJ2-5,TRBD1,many,TGTGCCAGCAGTTTACGCACAGGGGAAGAGACCCAGTACTTC,CASSLRTGEETQYF
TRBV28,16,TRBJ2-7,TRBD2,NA,TGTGCCAGCAGTGTTATCACCGGGACTAGCTCCTACGAGCAGTACTTC,CASSVITGTSSYEQYF
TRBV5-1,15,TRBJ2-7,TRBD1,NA,TGCGCCAGCAGCAGGACCCGGGACAGTTCCTACGAGCAGTACTTC,CASSRTRDSSYEQYF
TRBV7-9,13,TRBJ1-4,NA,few,TGTGCCAGCAGCCTCGACCCTCAGGGAAAACTGTTTTTT,CASSLDPQGKLFF
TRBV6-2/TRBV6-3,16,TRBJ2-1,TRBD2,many,TGTGCCAGCAGGAACGGGGGTAGCGGGATTTACAATGAGCAGTTCTTC,CASRNGGSGIYNEQFF
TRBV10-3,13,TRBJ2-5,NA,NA,TGTGCCATCAGTCCTAGCTTGGGAGAGACCCAGTACTTC,CAISPSLGETQYF
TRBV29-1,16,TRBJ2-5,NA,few,TGCAGCGCGGTATTGGGGGTACGGGTTTTGGGGGAGACCCAGTACTTC,CSAVLGVRVLGETQYF
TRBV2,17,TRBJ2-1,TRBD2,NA,TGTGCCAGCAGTGAACGAGGGGCACTAGCGGGAGTCTATGAGCAGTTCTTC,CASSERGALAGVYEQFF
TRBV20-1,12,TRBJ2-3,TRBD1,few,TGCAGTGCTCACACAGGGGCAGATACGCAGTATTTT,CSAHTGADTQYF
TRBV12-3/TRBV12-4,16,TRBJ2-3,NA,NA,TGTGCCAGCAGTTTATTTTCGGGCGTACGGTTTGATACGCAGTATTTT,CASSLFSGVRFDTQYF
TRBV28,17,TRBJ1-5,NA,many,TGTGCCAGCAGTAACCGGGACACTAAATATAGCAATCAGCCCCAGCATTTT,CASSNRDTKYSNQPQHF
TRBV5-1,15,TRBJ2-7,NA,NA,TGCGCCAGCAGCTTGGTGTTAGCTAGCGAGTACGAGCAGTACTTC,CASSLVLASEYEQYF
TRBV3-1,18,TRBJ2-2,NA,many,TGTGCCAGCAGCCAAGATCTTGGAGGGGCGCTGGGGACCGGGGAGCTGTTTTTT,CASSQDLGGALGTGELFF
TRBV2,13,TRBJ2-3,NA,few,TGTGCCGGCCGAGACCCGGGACTGGAGACGGGATATTTT,CAGRDPGLETGYF
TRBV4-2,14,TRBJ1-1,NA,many,TGTGCCAGCAGCCAACTCTACAGGGACACTGAAGCTTTCTTT,CASSQLYRDTEAFF
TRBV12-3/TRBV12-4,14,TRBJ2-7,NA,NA,TGTGCCACGAGAATGGCAGGGAACTCCTACGAGCAGTACTTC,CATRMAGNSYEQYF
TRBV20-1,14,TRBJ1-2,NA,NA,TGCAGTGCTAGAGGGCCGACGGAAAACTATGGCTACACCTTC,CSARGPTENYGYTF
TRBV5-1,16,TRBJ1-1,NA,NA,TGCGCCAGCAGATTGAAAACCCAGGGGATAGGCACTGAAGCTTTCTTT,CASRLKTQGIGTEAFF
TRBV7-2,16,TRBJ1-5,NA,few,TGTGCCAGCAGCTTAGGTTCTCAGGGCCCCCAAGGTACGCAGCATTTT,CASSLGSQGPQGTQHF
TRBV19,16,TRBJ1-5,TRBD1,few,TGTGCCAGTAGTATAGGGCAGGGGGCATTGGATCAGCCCCAGCATTTT,CASSIGQGALDQPQHF
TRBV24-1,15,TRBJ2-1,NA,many,TGTGCCACCAGTGATGCAGGTGTGTGGAACAATGAGCAGTTCTTC,CATSDAGVWNNEQFF
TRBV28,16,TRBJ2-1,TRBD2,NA,TGTGCCAGCAGCCCGGTGGGACTAGCGGGATACAATGAGCAGTTCTTC,CASSPVGLAGYNEQFF
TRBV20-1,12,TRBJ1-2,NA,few,TGCAGTGCTAGATCCGGGAGGTACGGCTACACCTTC,CSARSGRYGYTF
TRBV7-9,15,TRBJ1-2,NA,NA,TGTGCCAGCAGCCCCCCAAATCGAGATAACTATGGCTACACCTTC,CASSPPNRDNYGYTF
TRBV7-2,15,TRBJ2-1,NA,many,TGTGCCAGCAGCTTATGGGCCCAGGATGACAATGAGCAGTTCTTC,CASSLWAQDDNEQFF
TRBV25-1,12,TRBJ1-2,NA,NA,TGTGCCAGCGAAGGACCTCTCTATGGCTACACCTTC,CASEGPLYGYTF
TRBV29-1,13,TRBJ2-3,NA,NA,TGCAGCGTTGATTCCGATAGCACAGATACGCAGTATTTT,CSVDSDSTDTQYF
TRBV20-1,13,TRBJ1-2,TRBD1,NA,TGCAGTGCTAGAGTGGACAGGGGCTATGGCTACACCTTC,CSARVDRGYGYTF
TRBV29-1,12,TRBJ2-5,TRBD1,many,TGCAGCGCGGGACAGGTTGAGGAGACCCAGTACTTC,CSAGQVEETQYF
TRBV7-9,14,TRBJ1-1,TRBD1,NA,TGTGCCAGCAGCTTGGGCAGGGGGCGTACTGAAGCTTTCTTT,CASSLGRGRTEAFF
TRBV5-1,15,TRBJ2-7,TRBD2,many,TGCGCCAGCAGCTTGGGAGTAGCGGGAGTCTACGAGCAGTACTTC,CASSLGVAGVYEQYF
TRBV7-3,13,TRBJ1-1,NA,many,TGTGCCAGCAGCCCCGGAGGTTCCACTGAAGCTTTCTTT,CASSPGGSTEAFF
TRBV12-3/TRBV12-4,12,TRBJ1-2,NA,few,TGTGCCAGCAGTTTATCAGTCTATGGCTACACCTTC,CASSLSVYGYTF
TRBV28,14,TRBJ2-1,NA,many,TGTGCCAGCTCTCTCTACCGCACCTACAATGAGCAGTTCTTC,CASSLYRTYNEQFF
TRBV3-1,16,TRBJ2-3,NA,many,TGTGCCAGCAGCCAAGAGTACTCTCCTAGCACAGATACGCAGTATTTT,CASSQEYSPSTDTQYF
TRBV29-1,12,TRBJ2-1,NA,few,TGCAGCGTAAAGGGCCACTACAATGAGCAGTTCTTC,CSVKGHYNEQFF